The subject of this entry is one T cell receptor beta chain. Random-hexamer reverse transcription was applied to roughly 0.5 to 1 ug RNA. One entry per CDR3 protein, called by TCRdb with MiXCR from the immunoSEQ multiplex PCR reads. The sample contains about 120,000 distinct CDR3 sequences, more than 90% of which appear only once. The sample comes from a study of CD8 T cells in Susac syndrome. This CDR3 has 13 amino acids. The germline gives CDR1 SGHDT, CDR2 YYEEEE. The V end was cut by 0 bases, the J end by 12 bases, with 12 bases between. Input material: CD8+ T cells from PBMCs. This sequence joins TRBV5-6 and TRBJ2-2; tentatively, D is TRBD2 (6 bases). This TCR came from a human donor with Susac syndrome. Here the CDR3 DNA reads TGTGCCAGCAGCTTGGTGGGAGGTGGGAAGCTGTTTTTT. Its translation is CASSLVGGGKLFF.